This entry lists 30 T cell receptor beta chains sequenced from one sample in a study of CD4 and CD8 cells across lung adenocarcinoma regions. Using its own MiXCR run on the PCR reads, TCRdb lists one record per CDR3 protein. The sample has over 10,000 distinct CDR3 sequences, roughly 56% seen once. What was sequenced was CD8+ T cells from the margin of a lung tumor. These receptors came from a female donor with lung adenocarcinoma. The CD4 and CD8 labels of this study may be unreliable.

This clonotype was recorded a few times. The rearrangement uses TRBV9 and TRBJ1-4; unclear D gene. The CDR3 covers 14 residues. Deletions cut 1 base from V and 6 bases from J, with 10 bases between. Germline V lookup: CDR1 SGDLS, CDR2 YYNGEE. The CDR3 reads CASSVRWGDEKLFF. The DNA of the CDR3 is TGTGCCAGCAGCGTACGTTGGGGAGATGAAAAACTGTTTTTT. The whole variable domain, filled in from reference TRBV9 and TRBJ1-4, reads DSGVTQTPKHLITATGQRVTLRCSPRSGDLSVYWYQQSLDQGLQFLIQYYNGEERAKGNILERFSAQQFPDLHSELNLSSLELGDSALYFCASSVRWGDEKLFFGSGTQLSVL.

This clonotype was detected a few times. The chain links TRBV10-3 to TRBJ2-1; tentative D call: TRBD2 (6 bases). Germline V gives CDR1 ENHRY, CDR2 SYGVKD. V lost 10 bases, J lost 4 bases, and 17 bases lay in between. The CDR3 loop spans 14 amino acids. The chain's CDR3 is CATSRVADYNEQFF. As DNA, the CDR3 is TGTGCCACCTCTAGGGTAGCGGATTACAATGAGCAGTTCTTC.

This clonotype was seen a single time. The chain employs TRBV12-3 or TRBV12-4 and TRBJ2-1; 7 bases match TRBD2. Near its end, the DNA agrees better with TRBJ2-5, so the J call may be wrong. The length of the CDR3 is 14 residues. The CDR3 spells CASSLGTNQETQYF. CDR3 DNA: TGTGCCAGCAGCCTCGGGACTAACCAAGAGACCCAGTACTTC.

A single count supports this clonotype. The genes are TRBV6-1 and TRBJ1-1; no firm D call. Germline-derived CDR1 and CDR2 are MNHNS and SASEGT. V was shortened by 5 bases and J by 0 bases, with 7 bases between the two germline ends. This CDR3 spans 13 amino acids. DNA of the CDR3: TGTGCCAGCAGTAGGAGTCTGAACACTGAAGCTTTCTTT. The encoded protein is CASSRSLNTEAFF.

The chain is built from TRBV7-2 and TRBJ2-3; TRBD2 aligns across 7 bases. The germline CDR1 and CDR2 sequences are SGHTA and FQGNSA. The CDR3 consists of 17 residues. V shed 5 bases and J 6 bases; nucleotides not matched to a gene: 17. The CDR3 DNA follows: TGTGCCAGCAGCCCGGGGACCGGCGGGGAGGGCCCGGATACGCAGTATTTT. Translating it yields CASSPGTGGEGPDTQYF. Together with reference TRBV7-2 and TRBJ2-3, the CDR3 gives the full variable domain: GAGVSQSPSNKVTEKGKDVELRCDPISGHTALYWYRQSLGQGLEFLIYFQGNSAPDKSGLPSDRFSAERTGGSVSTLTIQRTQQEDSAVYLCASSPGTGGEGPDTQYFGPGTRLTVL.

Note on this clonotype: Germline and junction disagree at one end, which may indicate a read error. The rearrangement links TRBV6-8 to TRBJ2-4; D gene uncertain. Germline CDR1 reads MNHGY; CDR2 reads SAAAGT. The CDR3 consists of 14 residues. CDR3 coding DNA: TGTCCCAGCTCGGCGCAGAGAGTCGGAGATATGCAGTACTTC. It codes for CPSSAQRVGDMQYF.

As regards this clonotype: The junction departs from the called germline gene at one end, perhaps through a read error. The chain joins TRBV27 to TRBJ2-1; 8 nucleotides match TRBD2. Germline V gives CDR1 MNHEY, CDR2 SMNVEV (reference sequence). The CDR3 has 18 residues. The DNA of the CDR3 is TGTGCCAGCAGTTTAGGGCGGGGGGCCTTAGGGTGCTACAATGAGCAGTTCTTT. Protein: CASSLGRGALGCYNEQFF.

V gene TRBV6-1 combines with J gene TRBJ2-5; 10 bases match TRBD2. Germline CDR1 MNHNS, CDR2 SASEGT. There are 15 residues in the CDR3. The CDR3 reads CARGPSGGDQETQYF. In DNA form, the CDR3 reads TGTGCTAGGGGTCCGAGCGGGGGGGACCAAGAGACCCAGTACTTC.

CDR3 bases: TGTGCCAGCAGCTTAGTTAGGGGCCCTCTCGAGCAGTTCTTC. Translated, it gives CASSLVRGPLEQFF. This chain connects TRBV11-2 to TRBJ2-1; perhaps TRBD1 as D (5 bases). CDR1 SGHAT and CDR2 FQNNGV come from the germline V gene. This CDR3 has 14 amino acids. Trimming removed 1 base from V and 10 bases from J, with 14 bases in between.

On this clonotype itself: Its ends do not fully match the called genes, so a read error is possible. The genes are TRBV6-1 and TRBJ2-5; 7 bases agree with TRBD2. Germline V gives CDR1 MNHNS, CDR2 SASEGT. CDR3 size: 16 residues. CDR3 DNA: TGTGCCAGCGCGGCGAGCGGGGACCCAGACCCAGAGACGCAGTACTTC. This sequence encodes CASAASGDPDPETQYF.

The CDR3 sequence: CASSDVVDRGSKETQYF. Here the CDR3 DNA reads TGTGCCAGCAGTGATGTGGTAGACAGGGGGAGTAAAGAGACCCAGTACTTC. The J gene is TRBJ2-1, the V gene TRBV25-1; TRBD1 agrees at 9 bases. The last part of the DNA fits TRBJ2-5 better; the J call may be wrong. CDR1 is MGHDK, CDR2 SYGVNS, per germline. CDR3 length: 17 residues.

This clonotype came up many times. The chain has TRBV6-1 and TRBJ2-7, with 10 bases aligning to TRBD1. V shed 4 bases and J 4 bases; nucleotides not matched to a gene: 4. This CDR3 contains 14 residues. Germline assignment: CDR1 MNHNS and CDR2 SASEGT. CDR3 bases: TGTGCCAGCAGTGCCGGGACAGGGGTATACGAGCAGTACTTC. The encoded protein is CASSAGTGVYEQYF.

The chain joins TRBV6-1 to TRBJ2-4; D is uncertain. Between the trimmed V and J ends, which lost 3 bases and 0 bases, there was a span of 12 bases. The CDR3 runs 16 residues. Germline V gives CDR1 MNHNS, CDR2 SASEGT. CDR3 sequence: CASSDERRLAKNIQYF. Here the CDR3 DNA reads TGTGCCAGCAGTGACGAAAGACGGCTAGCCAAAAACATTCAGTACTTC.

Notes on this clonotype: Because it lacks the conserved phenylalanine or tryptophan at the end, this CDR3 is likely a read error. Because the CDR3's place on the DNA is in doubt, the DNA is left out and the CDR3 is given as listed by TCRdb. The chain combines TRBV7-2 with TRBJ2-1; the D segment call TRBD1 is taken from the table without a DNA check. The CDR3 spans 23 amino acids, including both terminal residues. CDR1 SGHTA and CDR2 FQGNSA come from the germline V gene. CDR3: CAWEDQPPGGSMAGLACPGPAKY.

The chain employs TRBV6-1 and TRBJ2-4, with unresolved D. The CDR3 has 15 amino acids. Trimming stripped 6 bases from V and 8 bases from J, with 20 bases between. Germline CDR1 and CDR2: MNHNS and SASEGT. The CDR3 protein is CASRTAVCATDIQYF. CDR3 coding DNA: TGTGCCAGCAGAACGGCAGTGTGCGCCACAGACATTCAGTACTTC.

The CDR3 nucleotides read TGTGCCAGCAGTTACTCTAAGACAGGGGGCTACGAGCAGTACTTC. Amino acid sequence: CASSYSKTGGYEQYF. The chain carries TRBV6-5 and TRBJ2-7; 9 bases line up with TRBD1. Per germline, CDR1 MNHEY and CDR2 SVGAGI. Unmatched junction bases numbered 3, after V lost 0 bases and J lost 3 bases. The CDR3 is 15 residues long.

Points on this clonotype: The conserved closing phenylalanine or tryptophan is absent in this CDR3, likely reflecting a read error. The limits of the CDR3 on the DNA are not certain, so only TCRdb's listed CDR3 is given. The genes are TRBV7-1 and TRBJ2-1. TRBV7-1 is given ORF status, its function remaining uncertain. The CDR3 is 8 amino acids in total, end residues counted. CDR3 protein: CAQQLIES.

The count of this clonotype is one. Relative to the germline gene, one junction end is altered; a read error may explain this. The rearrangement joins TRBV3-1 to TRBJ2-2; D perhaps matches TRBD2 (5 bases). Germline values: CDR1 LGHDT, CDR2 YNNKEL (reference sequence). The CDR3 runs to 18 residues. CDR3 residues: CASSRQAGEIVGTGKLFF. The DNA of the CDR3 is TGTGCCAGCAGCCGACAAGCTGGGGAGATTGTGGGTACCGGGAAGCTGTTTTTT.

This sequence joins TRBV10-2 and TRBJ2-5, with 11 nucleotides matching TRBD1. V lost 8 bases to trimming and J lost 0 bases; unmatched junction nucleotides: 5. The CDR3 spans 15 residues. Germline assignment: CDR1 WSHSY and CDR2 SAAADI. Here the CDR3 DNA reads TGCGCCAGCGGACAGGGGGCCCGGGACCAAGAGACCCAGTACTTC. Translation: CASGQGARDQETQYF.

This clonotype appeared a single time. J is TRBJ2-3 and V is TRBV6-1; a possible D gene is TRBD2 (6 bases). Germline CDR1 and CDR2: MNHNS and SASEGT. V was pared by 8 bases and J by 9 bases, with 21 bases between. The CDR3 extends over 14 amino acids. The CDR3 sequence: CASSGEIAEDTQYF. CDR3 DNA sequence: TGTGCCAGCTCGGGGGAGATAGCCGAAGACACGCAGTATTTT.

With respect to this clonotype: One end of the junction fails to match germline, which may point to a read error. The rearrangement uses TRBV6-1 and TRBJ2-3; D is perhaps TRBD1 or TRBD2 (5 bases each). This CDR3 is built from 15 residues. Germline V gene sequence: CDR1 MNHNS, CDR2 SASEGT. The CDR3 region has the DNA TGTGCCAGGGGCCTCTCCGGGGCGAGCGCAAATGAGCAGTTTTTT. Translated, it gives CARGLSGASANEQFF.

This clonotype came up many times. This chain connects TRBV7-2 to TRBJ2-7; no reliable D call. Germline CDR1 and CDR2: SGHTA and FQGNSA. Trimming removed 4 bases at V and 1 base at J, with 11 bases between. This CDR3 has 14 residues. As DNA, the CDR3 is TGTGCCAGCAGCTCCGGACGCATGTCCTACGAGCAGTACTTC. This sequence encodes CASSSGRMSYEQYF.

V and J are TRBV6-5 and TRBJ2-1, with 7 bases fitting TRBD2. Per the germline V gene, CDR1 is MNHEY and CDR2 is SVGAGI. The junction had 20 bases not matched to a gene; V was cut back by 0 bases and J by 6 bases. CDR3 size: 20 residues. CDR3 sequence: CASSYSVSGDRASGRNEQFF. The CDR3 nucleotides are TGTGCCAGCAGTTACTCGGTTTCCGGGGACCGGGCTAGCGGCCGCAATGAGCAGTTCTTC.

V and J are TRBV11-3 and TRBJ2-1, with 7 bases fitting TRBD2. V shed 3 bases, J shed 9 bases, and the junction held 8 bases outside the gene matches. This CDR3 spans 14 amino acids. The germline V gene encodes CDR1 SGHNT and CDR2 YENEEA. Here the CDR3 reads CASSFGLVAPEQFF. The CDR3 nucleotides are TGTGCCAGCAGCTTCGGACTAGTGGCACCTGAGCAGTTCTTC. Drawing the rest from reference TRBV11-3 and TRBJ2-1, the complete variable domain is EAGVVQSPRYKIIEKKQPVAFWCNPISGHNTLYWYLQNLGQGPELLIRYENEEAVDDSQLPKDRFSAERLKGVDSTLKIQPAELGDSAVYLCASSFGLVAPEQFFGPGTRLTVL.

The chain employs TRBV11-2 and TRBJ2-1; 9 nucleotides line up with TRBD1. Germline CDR1 and CDR2: SGHAT and FQNNGV. This CDR3 comprises 14 residues. Trimming cost V 3 bases and J 7 bases; bases outside gene matches: 4. The CDR3 DNA is TGTGCCAGCAGCTTGGCGACAGGGGGGAATGAGCAGTTCTTC. Translated, it gives CASSLATGGNEQFF. The full variable domain, completed using reference TRBV11-2 and TRBJ2-1, is EAGVAQSPRYKIIEKRQSVAFWCNPISGHATLYWYQQILGQGPKLLIQFQNNGVVDDSQLPKDRFSAERLKGVDSTLKIQPAKLEDSAVYLCASSLATGGNEQFFGPGTRLTVL.

This clonotype was picked up a small number of times. The chain has TRBV6-1 and TRBJ2-5; 11 bases are a match to TRBD1. Trimming at V came to 2 bases and at J to 5 bases, leaving 7 bases not matched to a gene. CDR1 MNHNS and CDR2 SASEGT come from the germline V gene. The CDR3 is 16 residues long. CDR3 nucleotide sequence: TGTGCCAGCAGTGAAAATTGGGGACAGGGGGGCGAGACCCAGTACTTC. This codes for CASSENWGQGGETQYF.

In its sample, this clonotype was seen many times. V usage is TRBV14 and J usage is TRBJ2-4; D may correspond to TRBD1 or TRBD2 (5 bases each). CDR1 is SGHDN, CDR2 FVKESK, per germline. The V gene lost 0 bases and the J gene lost 2 bases, with 17 bases spanning the gap. This CDR3 contains 18 residues. CDR3 residues: CASSQDAFRDDSKNIQYF. CDR3 coding DNA: TGTGCCAGCAGCCAAGACGCCTTTAGGGACGACTCCAAAAACATTCAGTACTTC.

This clonotype was observed at least ten times. The chain couples TRBV27 to TRBJ1-6; maybe TRBD1 (6 bases). The germline V gene has CDR1 MNHEY and CDR2 SMNVEV (reference sequence). V lost 6 bases and J 10 bases, leaving 19 bases between the germline ends. This CDR3 contains 15 residues. The CDR3 DNA reads as TGTGCCAGCAGACGTCTGGACAGAGTGAAATCACCCCTCCACTTT. This codes for CASRRLDRVKSPLHF.

The rearrangement links TRBV6-1 to TRBJ2-1, with TRBD2 matching 13 bases. Trimming removed 6 bases from V and 1 base from J; junction bases left unmatched: 9. Germline loops: CDR1 MNHNS, CDR2 SASEGT. The CDR3 loop spans 18 amino acids. CDR3: CASSRTSGSGGSYNEQFF. DNA of the CDR3: TGTGCCAGCAGCAGGACTAGCGGGAGTGGGGGATCCTACAATGAGCAGTTCTTC.

The chain has TRBV3-1 and TRBJ1-1; D is possibly TRBD1 (6 bases). The CDR3 spans 14 residues. The germline CDR1 and CDR2 sequences are LGHDT and YNNKEL (reference sequence). Trimming cost V 5 bases and J 3 bases, with 13 bases left between them. CDR3 region: CASSKRQVDTEAFF. The CDR3 DNA sequence: TGTGCCAGCAGCAAGAGACAGGTTGACACTGAAGCTTTCTTT.